These T cell receptor beta chains were read from a single sample in a study of vaccination effects on CD4 cells after COVID-19. These receptors are not linked to any known antigen. Method: immunoSEQ multiplex PCR; TCRdb's copy keeps in-frame clones and lacks some. The data hold roughly 45,000 clones, with around 74% observed a single time. This sample comprised CD4+ T cells from PBMCs cultured with a peptide pool, obtained before COVID-19 vaccination. These receptors all stem from a human donor who had a prior SARS-CoV-2 infection. CDR3s include the opening cysteine and the closing phenylalanine or tryptophan. The order of the fields is V gene, D gene, J gene, CDR3 length, CDR3 DNA, CDR3 protein. A D gene is named only where the DNA matches it firmly.

TRBV12-3/TRBV12-4,-,TRBJ1-2,12,TGTGCCAGCAGCCTGGACCTATATGGCTACACCTTC,CASSLDLYGYTF
TRBV27,TRBD2,TRBJ2-1,18,TGTGCCAGCAGTTCCCTCCAACCACTAGCGGAAGACTACAATGAGCAGTTCTTC,CASSSLQPLAEDYNEQFF
TRBV9,-,TRBJ1-4,16,TGTGCCAGCAGCGCGCAAGATGGTGCAACTAATGAAAAACTGTTTTTT,CASSAQDGATNEKLFF
TRBV9,TRBD1,TRBJ2-1,15,TGTGCCAGCAGCGTAGATGGACAGGCCCTCAATGAGCAGTTCTTC,CASSVDGQALNEQFF
TRBV4-2,-,TRBJ2-2,17,TGTGCCAGCAGCCAAGATGTAGGAAAACAGAACACCGGGGAGCTGTTTTTT,CASSQDVGKQNTGELFF
TRBV7-2,-,TRBJ2-7,11,TGTGCCAGCAGTTGGTACGGTGAGCAGTACTTC,CASSWYGEQYF
TRBV5-1,-,TRBJ2-7,16,TGCGCCAGCAGCTTGACCACTGGCGGGCGAAGATACCGGCAGTACTTC,CASSLTTGGRRYRQYF
TRBV9,TRBD2,TRBJ2-5,17,TGTGCCAGCAGCGCGGGACTAGCGGGAGGGGTATTAGAGACCCAGTACTTC,CASSAGLAGGVLETQYF
TRBV2,TRBD1,TRBJ1-2,14,TGTGCCACCAAAGGGAACAGGGGAGTGGGCGGCTACACCTTC,CATKGNRGVGGYTF
TRBV14,-,TRBJ2-2,14,TGTGCCAGCAGCCGGGGCCCTTGGGGCGGGGAGCTGTTTTTT,CASSRGPWGGELFF